This T cell receptor (beta chain) was recovered during a study of T cell changes during pregnancy in multiple sclerosis (dated by TCRdb to between 2018 and 2021). Describing the broader study: The study looked at changes in the T cell repertoire across pregnancy in women with multiple sclerosis.

V sheds 3 bases and J sheds 3 bases, leaving 17 bases between their ends. The germline V gene (reference sequence) specifies GTSNPN as CDR1 and SVGIG as CDR2. CDR3 length: 15 amino acids, cysteine to phenylalanine. Here the CDR3 DNA is all that survives: 45 bases in frame from base 1. About this clone itself: The target of this receptor is not known. The sample holds no much larger clone one base away, and base qualities are not on file.

The receptor library was made with the immunoSEQ multiplex PCR assay. Not all clones reach the TCRdb copy of this immuneACCESS table, which keeps in-frame sequences only. Checked studies attribute under half of the gap to unresolved V genes and leave the rest unexplained. The sample has approximately 52,000 clones on record, 88% of them singletons. The top ten hold around 1.3% of the sample. The sequencing used CD4+ T cells from peripheral blood mononuclear cells, collected in the second trimester of pregnancy. This receptor chain uses TRBV30 and TRBJ1-1, with TRBD1 perhaps the D gene, on 6 matching bases. This clonotype was obtained from a female donor with multiple sclerosis, enrolled in a pregnancy study. In nucleotide form, the sequence is TGTGCCTGGAGGGGTATGACAGGCCCTTACACTGAAGCTTTCTTT. This codes for CAWRGMTGPYTEAFF.